This T cell receptor beta chain is drawn from a study of T cells after yellow fever vaccination. Study-wide findings and caveats: Although the secondary response was weaker, it peaked faster, at day 5 versus 15.

TCRdb reprocessed the 5' RACE reads via MiXCR and lists one record per CDR3 protein. The table records some 96,000 distinct CDR3 sequences, more than 7.5% of them present only once. This clonotype has only a few counts. V lost 5 bases and J lost 0, with 13 bases in between. CDR3 length: 15 residues. Germline-derived CDR1 and CDR2 are SGHTA and FQGTGA. The material was CD8+ T cells not binding an NS4B(214-222) dextramer, sorted from PBMCs, obtained roughly 15 days after the first yellow fever vaccination. The V and J genes are TRBV7-3 and TRBJ1-1; D possibly corresponds to TRBD1 (5 bases). The receptor comes from a man in his late teens or twenties who received the YFV17D yellow fever vaccine. The DNA of the CDR3 is TGTGCCAGCAGCCCCCAGGGTAGTATGAACACTGAAGCTTTCTTT. Protein sequence: CASSPQGSMNTEAFF.